The 11 T cell receptor beta chains in this list originate from one sample, sequenced in a study of cytomegalovirus exposure and HLA in healthy donors. PCR employed 60 Vbeta and 13 Jbeta primers. Sequencing used immunoSEQ multiplex PCR; TCRdb keeps in-frame clones, though not all of them. The sample includes over 30,000 clones, 80% of them seen just once. Sequencing input: PBMCs. These receptors all stem from a male donor in good health and CMV-seronegative.

The table lists this clone with a few counts. This rearrangement joins TRBV6-5 to TRBJ2-7, with TRBD2 matching 7 bases. V lost 1 base, J lost 4 bases, and 7 bases stayed unmatched. The germline gives CDR1 MNHEY, CDR2 SVGAGI. This CDR3 is 15 amino acids long. The CDR3 region is CASSYFRGSRYEQYF. DNA of the CDR3: TGTGCCAGCAGTTACTTCCGCGGGAGTCGGTACGAGCAGTACTTC.

The chain carries TRBV5-1 and TRBJ2-6, with D possibly matching TRBD1 (5 bases). Germline CDR1 SGHRS, CDR2 YFSETQ. V was shortened by 2 bases and J by 4 bases, with 10 bases between the two germline ends. This CDR3 region has 15 residues. The CDR3 is CASSFREAGANVLTF. CDR3 DNA sequence: TGCGCCAGCAGCTTCAGGGAAGCGGGGGCCAACGTCCTGACTTTC. Supplemented by reference TRBV5-1 and TRBJ2-6, the full variable domain reads KAGVTQTPRYLIKTRGQQVTLSCSPISGHRSVSWYQQTPGQGLQFLFEYFSETQRNKGNFPGRFSGRQFSNSRSEMNVSTLELGDSALYLCASSFREAGANVLTFGAGSRLTVL.

This sequence joins TRBV7-3 and TRBJ2-7, with 8 bases lining up with TRBD1. V shed 5 bases and J 6 bases; nucleotides not matched to a gene: 6. There are 13 residues in the CDR3. From germline, CDR1 is SGHTA and CDR2 FQGTGA. The CDR3 protein is CASSPQGAPEQYF. CDR3 DNA sequence: TGTGCCAGCAGCCCCCAGGGGGCGCCCGAGCAGTACTTC.

The CDR3 loop is CASSLEVAGAVTGELFF. In DNA, the CDR3 is TGTGCCAGCAGCTTAGAAGTAGCGGGAGCTGTCACCGGGGAGCTGTTTTTT. This chain uses TRBV11-3 with TRBJ2-2; 9 nucleotides match TRBD2. CDR3 length equals 17 residues. Looked up from germline, CDR1 is SGHNT and CDR2 is YENEEA. V dropped 0 bases and J dropped 4; count of bases not matched to a gene: 6.

V is TRBV5-1 and J is TRBJ2-7; D unclear. CDR3 length: 12 residues. The germline gives CDR1 SGHRS, CDR2 YFSETQ. V lost 6 bases and J lost 2, with 9 bases in between. CDR3 bases: TGCGCCAGCAAAGCAGAGGCCTACGAGCAGTACTTC. Protein: CASKAEAYEQYF. Variable domain in full (rest from reference TRBV5-1 and TRBJ2-7): KAGVTQTPRYLIKTRGQQVTLSCSPISGHRSVSWYQQTPGQGLQFLFEYFSETQRNKGNFPGRFSGRQFSNSRSEMNVSTLELGDSALYLCASKAEAYEQYFGPGTRLTVT.

This clone has just one count. V and J are TRBV1 and TRBJ1-2. TRBV1 is recorded as a pseudogene. This CDR3 region has 17 residues. Here the CDR3 reads CTSSQTWASRGGYGYTF. The CDR3 nucleotides read TGCACCAGCAGCCAAACATGGGCCTCTCGGGGAGGCTATGGCTACACCTTC.

The CDR3 DNA reads TGTGCCAGCAGTGAAGTTCCCCCTAGGCAGCATTTT. Residues: CASSEVPPRQHF. V usage is TRBV6-1 and J usage is TRBJ1-5; D is unclear. Germline-derived CDR1 and CDR2 are MNHNS and SASEGT. The CDR3 consists of 12 residues. Trimming shortened V by 1 base and J by 13 bases, and 11 bases separated the two germline ends.

The chain employs TRBV25-1 and TRBJ2-7; TRBD2 matches at 10 bases. The CDR3 has 12 amino acids. Looked up from germline, CDR1 is MGHDK and CDR2 is SYGVNS. J was trimmed by 3 bases and V by 8 bases; bases with no gene match: 1. CDR3 coding DNA: TGTGCCAGCGGGACTAGCGTCTACGAGCAGTACTTC. Encoded protein: CASGTSVYEQYF.

J is TRBJ1-1 and V is TRBV9; tentative D call: TRBD1 (5 bases). This CDR3 contains 13 residues. Germline-derived CDR1 and CDR2 are SGDLS and YYNGEE. V shed 0 bases and J shed 3 bases, with 6 bases lying between them. CDR3: CASSVVGDTEAFF. The CDR3 DNA reads as TGTGCCAGCAGCGTAGTAGGGGACACTGAAGCTTTCTTT.

The CDR3 spells CAWSGGEAEAFF. Written as DNA, the CDR3 is TGTGCCTGGAGTGGGGGGGAGGCTGAAGCTTTCTTT. This rearrangement joins TRBV30 to TRBJ1-1; the D gene is possibly TRBD1 (5 bases). This CDR3 is 12 amino acids long. CDR1 is GTSNPN and CDR2 is SVGIG in the germline V gene (reference sequence). The V end lost 1 base, the J end lost 6 bases, and 9 bases lay between the germline ends.

This sequence joins TRBV7-9 and TRBJ1-5; 8 positions agree with TRBD1. V shed 5 bases and J 4 bases; nucleotides not matched to a gene: 4. Germline-derived CDR1 and CDR2 are SEHNR and FQNEAQ (reference sequence). CDR3 length: 14 residues. The CDR3 loop is CASSRTGPNQPQHF. Here the CDR3 DNA reads TGTGCCAGCAGCCGGACAGGGCCAAATCAGCCCCAGCATTTT. Based on the CDR3 plus reference TRBV7-9 and TRBJ1-5, the full variable domain is DTGVSQNPRHKITKRGQNVTFRCDPISEHNRLYWYRQTLGQGPEFLTYFQNEAQLEKSRLLSDRFSAERPKGSFSTLEIQRTEQGDSAMYLCASSRTGPNQPQHFGDGTRLSIL.